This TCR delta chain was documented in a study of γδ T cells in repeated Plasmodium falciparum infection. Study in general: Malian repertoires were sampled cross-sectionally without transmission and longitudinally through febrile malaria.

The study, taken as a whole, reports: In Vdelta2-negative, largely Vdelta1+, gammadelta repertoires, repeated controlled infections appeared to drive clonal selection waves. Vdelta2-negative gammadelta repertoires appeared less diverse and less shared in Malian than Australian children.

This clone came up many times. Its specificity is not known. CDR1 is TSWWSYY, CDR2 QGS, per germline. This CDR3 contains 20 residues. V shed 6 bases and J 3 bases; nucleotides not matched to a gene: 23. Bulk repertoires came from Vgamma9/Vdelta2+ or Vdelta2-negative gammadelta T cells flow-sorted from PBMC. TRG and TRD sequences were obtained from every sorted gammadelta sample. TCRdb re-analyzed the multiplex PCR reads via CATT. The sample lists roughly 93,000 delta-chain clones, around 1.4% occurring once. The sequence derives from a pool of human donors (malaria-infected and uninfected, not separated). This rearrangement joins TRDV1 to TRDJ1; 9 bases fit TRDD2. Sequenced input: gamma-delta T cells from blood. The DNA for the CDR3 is TGTGCTCTTGGCAGAGCCTTCCTACTTCTGAGTACTGGGTTCCCCGATAAACTCATCTTT. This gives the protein CALGRAFLLLSTGFPDKLIF.